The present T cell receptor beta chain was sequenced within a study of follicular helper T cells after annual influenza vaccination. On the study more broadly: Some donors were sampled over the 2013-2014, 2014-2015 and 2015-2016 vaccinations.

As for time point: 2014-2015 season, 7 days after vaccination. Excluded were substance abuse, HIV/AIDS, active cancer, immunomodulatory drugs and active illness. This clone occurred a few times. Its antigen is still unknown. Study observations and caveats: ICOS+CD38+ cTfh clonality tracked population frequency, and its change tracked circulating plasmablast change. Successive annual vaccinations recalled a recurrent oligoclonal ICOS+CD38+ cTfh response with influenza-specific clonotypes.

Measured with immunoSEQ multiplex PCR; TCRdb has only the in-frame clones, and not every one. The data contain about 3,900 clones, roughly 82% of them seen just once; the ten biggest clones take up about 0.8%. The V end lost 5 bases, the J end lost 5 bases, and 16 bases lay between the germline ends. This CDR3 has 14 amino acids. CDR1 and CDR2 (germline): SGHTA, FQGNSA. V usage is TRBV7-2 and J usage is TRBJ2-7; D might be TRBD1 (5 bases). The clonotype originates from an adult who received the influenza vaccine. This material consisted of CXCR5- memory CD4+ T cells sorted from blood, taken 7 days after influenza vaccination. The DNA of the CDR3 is TGTGCCAGCAGCCTGATGGACACTATTGACGAGCAGTACTTC. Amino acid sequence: CASSLMDTIDEQYF.